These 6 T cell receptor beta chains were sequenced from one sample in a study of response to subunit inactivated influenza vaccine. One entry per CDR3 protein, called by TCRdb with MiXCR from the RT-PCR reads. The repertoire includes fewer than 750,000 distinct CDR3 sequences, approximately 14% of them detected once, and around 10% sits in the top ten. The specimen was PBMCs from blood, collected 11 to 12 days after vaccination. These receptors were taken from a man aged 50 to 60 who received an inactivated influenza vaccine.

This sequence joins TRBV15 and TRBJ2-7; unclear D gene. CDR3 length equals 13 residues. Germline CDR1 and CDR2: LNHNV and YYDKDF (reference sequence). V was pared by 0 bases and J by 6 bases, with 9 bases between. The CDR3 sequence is CATSRDPPGEQYF. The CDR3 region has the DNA TGTGCCACCAGCAGAGATCCTCCCGGCGAGCAGTACTTC. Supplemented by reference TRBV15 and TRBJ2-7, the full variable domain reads DAMVIQNPRYQVTQFGKPVTLSCSQTLNHNVMYWYQQKSSQAPKLLFHYYDKDFNNEADTPDNFQSRRPNTSFCFLDIRSPGLGDTAMYLCATSRDPPGEQYFGPGTRLTVT.

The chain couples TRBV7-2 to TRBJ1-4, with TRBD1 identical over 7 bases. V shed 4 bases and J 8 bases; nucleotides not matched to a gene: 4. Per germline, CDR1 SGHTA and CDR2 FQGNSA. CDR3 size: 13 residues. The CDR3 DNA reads TGTGCCAGCAGCTGGGACAGTAGGGAAAAACTGTTTTTT. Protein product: CASSWDSREKLFF. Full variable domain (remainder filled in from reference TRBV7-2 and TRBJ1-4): GAGVSQSPSNKVTEKGKDVELRCDPISGHTALYWYRQSLGQGLEFLIYFQGNSAPDKSGLPSDRFSAERTGGSVSTLTIQRTQQEDSAVYLCASSWDSREKLFFGSGTQLSVL.

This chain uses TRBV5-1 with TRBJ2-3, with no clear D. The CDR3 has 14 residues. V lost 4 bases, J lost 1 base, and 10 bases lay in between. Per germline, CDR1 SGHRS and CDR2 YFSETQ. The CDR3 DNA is TGCGCCAGCAGCAAAGTGTCAGGCACAGATACGCAGTATTTT. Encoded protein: CASSKVSGTDTQYF.

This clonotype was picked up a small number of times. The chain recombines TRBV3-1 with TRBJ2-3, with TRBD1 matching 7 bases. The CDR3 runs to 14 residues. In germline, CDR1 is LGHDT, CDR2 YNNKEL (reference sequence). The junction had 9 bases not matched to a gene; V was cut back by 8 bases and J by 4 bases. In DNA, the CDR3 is TGTGCCAGCTCGACAGGGATTGGGGCAGATACGCAGTATTTT. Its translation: CASSTGIGADTQYF.

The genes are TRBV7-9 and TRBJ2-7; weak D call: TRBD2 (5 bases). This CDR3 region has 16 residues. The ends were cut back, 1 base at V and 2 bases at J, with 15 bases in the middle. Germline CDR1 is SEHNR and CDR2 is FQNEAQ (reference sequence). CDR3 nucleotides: TGTGCCAGCAGCTTAGACAGCGGTTTCTCCACCTACGAGCAGTACTTC. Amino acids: CASSLDSGFSTYEQYF.

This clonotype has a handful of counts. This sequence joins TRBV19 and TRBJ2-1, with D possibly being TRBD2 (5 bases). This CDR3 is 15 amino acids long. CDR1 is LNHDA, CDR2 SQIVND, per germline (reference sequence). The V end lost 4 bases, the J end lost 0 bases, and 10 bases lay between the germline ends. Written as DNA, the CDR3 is TGTGCCAGTAGTACGGAGGACCGCTCCTACAATGAGCAGTTCTTC. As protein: CASSTEDRSYNEQFF.